These 2 T cell receptor beta chains were all obtained from the same sample, sequenced in a study of shared clonotypes between healthy human individuals. TCRdb's table, derived via immunoSEQ multiplex PCR, lists solely in-frame clones and lacks some. The top ten clones hold 0.52% of a sample with over 850,000 clones, 75% to 80% of them seen once. The sample was memory CD4+ T cells from PBMCs. Subset described: CD45RA-negative fraction. The receptors here all came from a man aged 18-30 years in good health. Some clones in this sample may be carry-over from other donors' samples.

This clone has a count of ten or more. The CDR3 nucleotides read TGCGCCAGCAGCTGGACCCTAGCGGGAGGTGGGTACGAGCAGTACTTC. It specifies CASSWTLAGGGYEQYF. The V and J genes are TRBV5-1 and TRBJ2-7; 11 nucleotides agree with TRBD2. V trimming: 3 bases; J trimming: 4 bases; junction bases outside the gene matches: 9. Looked up from germline, CDR1 is SGHRS and CDR2 is YFSETQ. The CDR3 totals 16 residues.

This clone has just a few counts. The same CDR3 is also encoded by other DNA sequences in this sample. This rearrangement joins TRBV9 to TRBJ2-2; TRBD2 matches 11 bases. CDR1 and CDR2 (germline): SGDLS, YYNGEE. The CDR3 sequence is 17 residues long. After removal of 4 bases from V and 5 bases from J, the junction contained 10 bases not matched to a gene. The CDR3 DNA reads as TGTGCCAGCAGCCCCCGCGGGGGACTAGCGGATACCGGGGAGCTGTTTTTT. As protein: CASSPRGGLADTGELFF.